Described below is a single TCR beta chain sequence and its context. Its antigen is still unknown. The data belong to a study of blood T cells in healthy people across ages. General observations from the study: Whereas aged donors had fewer naive CD4+ cells, long-lived donors had more of them and higher diversity. Roughly linearly, TCR beta diversity per million T cells fell as age increased.

With a J-beta primer mix and a sample-barcoded 5' primer, a second PCR ran 7 to 11 cycles. Each of the cDNA molecules was tagged by a template-switch adaptor with 12 random nucleotides. TCRdb redid the calling of the 5' RACE reads with MiXCR, one entry per CDR3 protein. The repertoire holds some 1.5 million distinct CDR3 sequences, with 42% as singletons. CDR3 length: 13 amino acids. CDR1 and CDR2 (germline): DFQATT, SNEGSKA (reference sequence). Trimming took 6 bases from V and 11 from J, leaving 19 bases between them. This receptor was taken from a woman younger than 35 in good health. Sequencing input: blood. The rearrangement joins TRBV20-1 to TRBJ1-4; D not resolved. The chain's CDR3 is CSARPAAQAKLFF. CDR3 nucleotides: TGCAGTGCCAGGCCGGCAGCCCAGGCGAAACTGTTTTTT.